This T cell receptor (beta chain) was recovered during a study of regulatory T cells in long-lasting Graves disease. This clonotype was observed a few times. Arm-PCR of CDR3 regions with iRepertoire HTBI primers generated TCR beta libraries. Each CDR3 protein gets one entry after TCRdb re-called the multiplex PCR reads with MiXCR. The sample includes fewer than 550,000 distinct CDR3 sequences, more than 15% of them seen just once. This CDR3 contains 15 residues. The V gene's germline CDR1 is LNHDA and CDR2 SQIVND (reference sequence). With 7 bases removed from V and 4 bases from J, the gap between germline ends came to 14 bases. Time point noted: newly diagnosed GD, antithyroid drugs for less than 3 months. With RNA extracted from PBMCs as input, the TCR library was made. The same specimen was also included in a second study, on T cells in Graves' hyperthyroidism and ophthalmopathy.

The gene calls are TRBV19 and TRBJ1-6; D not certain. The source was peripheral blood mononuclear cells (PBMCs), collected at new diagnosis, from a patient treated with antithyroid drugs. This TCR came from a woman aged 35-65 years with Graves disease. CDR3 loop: CASTSDGLYNSPLHF. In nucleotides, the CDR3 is TGTGCCAGTACCTCGGACGGACTGTATAATTCACCCCTCCACTTT.